One sample yielded the 11 T cell receptor beta chains listed below, sequenced in a study of Ad26.COV2.S vaccination and SARS-CoV-2 variants. The data were produced by immunoSEQ multiplex PCR, yet TCRdb's version contains in-frame clones alone and is incomplete. The sample includes over 400,000 clones, 92% of them seen just once. As to treatment: 15 to 20 received Ad26.COV2.S at low or high dose, single or two shots; five or six received placebo; per-sample allocation not given. Sample collection was performed on day 63 after the first vaccine or placebo injection. Sequenced here: peripheral blood, sampled in a trial of Ad26.COV2.S vaccine versus placebo. All receptors come from a person aged 18-60 years who received the Ad26.COV2.S COVID-19 vaccine or a placebo.

The V gene is TRBV18, the J gene TRBJ1-4; tentatively, D is TRBD1 (6 bases). Trimming removed 5 bases from V and 3 bases from J, with 7 bases in between. Germline assignment: CDR1 KGHSH and CDR2 LQKENI. The CDR3 loop spans 13 amino acids. The CDR3 nucleotides read TGTGCCAGCTCAGGACAGCCTAATGAAAAACTGTTTTTT. Translation gives CASSGQPNEKLFF.

CDR3 DNA: TGTGCCATCACGAAGGTGGTTGGGGGGGGCCTAACAGATACGCAGTATTTT. Translating gives CAITKVVGGGLTDTQYF. The chain uses TRBV28 and TRBJ2-3; weak D call: TRBD2 (7 bases). V shed 10 bases and J shed 3 bases, with 26 bases lying between them. There are 17 residues in the CDR3. In germline, CDR1 is MDHEN, CDR2 SYDVKM.

Worth noting for this clone: Other DNA sequences in this sample translate to the same CDR3. This rearrangement joins TRBV9 to TRBJ1-3; unclear D gene. The germline V gene encodes CDR1 SGDLS and CDR2 YYNGEE. The CDR3 runs to 15 residues. Trimming removed 0 bases from V and 0 bases from J, with 7 bases in between. This chain's CDR3 is CASSVEGLSGNTIYF. Written as DNA, the CDR3 is TGTGCCAGCAGCGTAGAGGGCCTCTCTGGAAACACCATATATTTT.

V and J are TRBV6-2 or TRBV6-3 and TRBJ1-5, with 8 bases aligning to TRBD1. J lost 4 bases, V lost 0 bases, and 5 bases had no gene match. From germline, CDR1 is MNHEY and CDR2 SVGEGT. The length of the CDR3 is 16 residues. The CDR3 region is CASSYSPQGVNQPQHF. The CDR3 nucleotides are TGTGCCAGCAGTTACTCCCCACAGGGGGTGAATCAGCCCCAGCATTTT.

This clone was recorded only once. V is TRBV11-2 and J is TRBJ2-2, with 7 bases lining up with TRBD2. Trimming at V came to 2 bases and at J to 7 bases, leaving 7 bases not matched to a gene. The CDR3 totals 15 residues. Per the germline V gene, CDR1 is SGHAT and CDR2 is FQNNGV. CDR3 DNA: TGTGCCAGCAGCTTATATGCGGGAGAGGTCGGGGAGCTGTTTTTT. Protein sequence: CASSLYAGEVGELFF.

The gene calls are TRBV19 and TRBJ2-1; 13 bases are shared with TRBD2. This CDR3 is built from 15 residues. Germline CDR1 reads LNHDA; CDR2 reads SQIVND (reference sequence). The V gene end was trimmed by 6 bases and the J gene end by 2 bases; junction bases not matched to a gene: 1. This chain's CDR3 is CASRGTSGAYNEQFF. CDR3 DNA sequence: TGTGCCAGTAGGGGGACTAGCGGGGCCTACAATGAGCAGTTCTTC.

The chain employs TRBV2 and TRBJ2-4; possibly TRBD1 or TRBD2 for D (5 bases each). The CDR3 runs to 13 residues. Trimming pared 4 bases from V and 8 bases from J, leaving 12 bases between. Germline loops: CDR1 SNHLY, CDR2 FYNNEI. Written as DNA, the CDR3 is TGTGCCAGCAGTGTCTTGCTGGGACACATTCAGTACTTC. This codes for CASSVLLGHIQYF.

This chain joins TRBV24-1 and TRBJ1-5, with TRBD1 matching over 7 bases. Germline-derived CDR1 and CDR2 are KGHDR and SFDVKD. Trimming took 4 bases from V and 5 from J; bases not matched to a gene: 10. The CDR3 loop spans 16 amino acids. CDR3 protein: CATSESGQYGYQPQHF. CDR3 sequence (DNA): TGTGCCACCAGTGAGTCGGGACAGTATGGATATCAGCCCCAGCATTTT.

This clone was detected only a few times. The rearrangement uses TRBV4-2 and TRBJ1-5; D is perhaps TRBD1 (6 bases). The length of the CDR3 is 16 residues. Germline V lookup: CDR1 LGHNA, CDR2 YNFKEQ. The germline V and J ends were trimmed by 0 bases and 7 bases, with 16 bases remaining between them. The CDR3, as DNA: TGTGCCAGCAGCCAAGACGGTTCGGGGGGCGGGCAGCCCCAGCATTTT. Protein sequence: CASSQDGSGGGQPQHF.

CDR3 sequence: CASRYYIPEDRVGSPLHF. CDR3 nucleotide sequence: TGTGCCAGCAGATATTACATTCCGGAGGACAGGGTAGGCTCACCCCTCCACTTT. The J gene is TRBJ1-6, the V gene TRBV14; 8 bases agree with TRBD1. The trim removed 6 bases at V and 10 bases at J, leaving 20 bases unmatched. Germline V gene sequence: CDR1 SGHDN, CDR2 FVKESK. This CDR3 is 18 amino acids long.

The rearrangement uses TRBV25-1 and TRBJ2-7; perhaps TRBD1 as D (5 bases). The V gene lost 4 bases and the J gene lost 7 bases, with 11 bases spanning the gap. From germline, CDR1 is MGHDK and CDR2 SYGVNS. There are 12 residues in the CDR3. The CDR3 is CASSAPRQEQYF. CDR3 coding DNA: TGTGCCAGCAGTGCGCCACGACAGGAGCAGTACTTC.